This T cell receptor (beta chain) was found in a study of CD4 and CD8 cells across lung adenocarcinoma regions. The V gene end was trimmed by 1 base and the J gene end by 2 bases; junction bases not matched to a gene: 1. This CDR3 comprises 15 residues. Germline V gene lookup returns CDR1 MGHDK and CDR2 SYGVNS. Samples came from patients with localized non-small cell lung adenocarcinoma. TCRdb redid the calling of the PCR reads with MiXCR, one entry per CDR3 protein. The sample lists tens of thousands of distinct CDR3 sequences, around 52% occurring once. This clonotype was obtained from a male donor with lung adenocarcinoma. The CD4 and CD8 labels of this study may be unreliable. The chain recombines TRBV25-1 with TRBJ2-5; 10 bases are a match to TRBD2. The sequenced material came from CD4+ T cells from the center of a lung tumor. CDR3 residues: CASSESTSGQETQYF. CDR3 in DNA: TGTGCCAGCAGTGAATCGACTAGCGGGCAAGAGACCCAGTACTTC.